The text below deals with one T cell receptor (beta chain). Many counts were recorded for this clonotype. Its binding antigen is unknown. Mismatch with germline at one junction end may stem from a read error. Ophthalmopathy patients had moderately to severely active disease, Clinical Activity Score of at least 3, NOSPECS grade of at least 4, and disease duration under 3 months. Patients with other autoimmune diseases, uncontrolled infections, pregnancy or lactation were excluded from the study. Clinical symptoms, serum thyroxine, TRAb, thyroid ultrasound and orbital computed tomography formed the basis of the diagnosis. Using Ficoll-Paque density gradient centrifugation, PBMCs were isolated from 9.5 to 10 ml of fresh peripheral blood. Total RNA was extracted using Trizol reagent, and RNA quality was checked on an Agilent 2100 Bioanalyzer. The sample belongs to a study of Graves' ophthalmopathy and Graves' hyperthyroidism (dated by TCRdb to the late 2010s). About the full investigation: Peripheral blood samples were taken at the time of initial diagnosis, before any treatment was given. For training and testing, the roughly 97 patients in the discovery cohort were randomly divided in a 7:3 ratio. For independent validation, a separate cohort was made up of 18 to 20 hyperthyroidism patients plus 17 patients who later progressed from hyperthyroidism to ophthalmopathy. In total, 135 blood samples were TCR-sequenced: fewer than 50 ophthalmopathy, some 75 hyperthyroidism and approximately 17 hyperthyroidism-to-ophthalmopathy patients. To explore V-J signatures that separate ophthalmopathy from hyperthyroidism, a discovery set of more than 95 patients was enrolled, consisting of about 45 with ophthalmopathy and around 57 with stable hyperthyroidism. Following sampling, methimazole starting at 30 mg daily was administered to hyperthyroidism patients, and high-dose intravenous methylprednisolone was administered to ophthalmopathy patients. T-cell repertoires of thyroid tissue and blood were compared in 5 or 6 hyperthyroidism patients. TCR beta repertoire signatures were used to distinguish Graves' ophthalmopathy from Graves' hyperthyroidism and to predict progression to ophthalmopathy.

On the study overall, not on this receptor specifically: Sample size was not statistically predetermined, and group allocation was not concealed from the investigators. Ophthalmopathy was separated from stable hyperthyroidism by the 13-signature model with about 89% sensitivity and approximately 84% specificity in cross-validation and with 80%/75% in the test set. In validation, the model predicted ophthalmopathy progression with about 70% sensitivity and about 73% specificity; roughly eleven predicted patients were CT-confirmed with GO in a median of approximately 6.5 months. Most expanded thyroid clonotypes with a frequency above 0.001 also appeared in blood, which suggests that blood repertoires may reflect the immune response in the thyroid.

The CDR3, from cysteine to phenylalanine, totals 17 residues. Only CDR3 DNA is held: 51 bases, read in frame from base 1. CDR1 and CDR2 are read off the germline V gene as SGHAT and FQNNGV. TCR beta CDR3 regions were amplified from RNA transcripts for repertoire sequencing. The first round of RT-PCR was done with HTBI primers and the Qiagen OneStep RT-PCR kit, and was followed by a second round of multiplex PCR, then size selection and purification. Sequencing of the libraries was carried out on an Illumina HiSeq2000 in paired-end mode with 100 bp reads. Processing in the source paper ran as follows. SOAPnuke was used for read processing, and reads with adapters, uncalled bases, a mean Phred below 15, or no exact constant-primer or identifier match were discarded. COPE v1.2.5 was used to merge high-quality paired reads. Clonotypes were defined as unique nucleotide sequences and were aligned to IMGT TRB V, D and J references using MiTCR v1.1. The analysis was limited to V-J combinations with a frequency above 0.0001, which together covered approximately 99% of repertoires. For each V-J combination, a TCR clonal expansion and chaos score was defined as the ratio of F50 clonal expansion to chaos observed in the TCRdist matrix. Welch's t-statistics and random forest were used to reduce features to about a dozen V-J combinations, which were fed into a naive Bayes classifier. Thyroid-blood repertoire similarity was quantified with the Morisita-Horn index. The public reads were run again by TCRdb, first through fastp at Q25 and then through MiXCR, and only productive beta chains were kept. Rows matching on CDR3 protein sequence are summarized as one entry with the most common DNA and genes. For this entry, the V and J calls and clone size follow TCRdb and not the study's own pipeline. The sample table shows approximately 480,000 distinct CDR3 sequences, and over 13% are seen once. About a tenth of the sample is in the top ten clones.

The receptor chain draws on TRBV11-2 and TRBJ2-7; 10 junctional bases match TRBD2. Sequencing used blood. The source of this sequence is a woman aged 25 to 39 with Graves' ophthalmopathy. Donor details come from another sample of the same person, matched by shared clones. The CDR3 loop reads CASSLEIAGGQSSSQYF. The DNA sequence is TGTGCCAGCAGCCTAGAAATAGCGGGAGGTCAGAGCAGTTCACAGTACTTC.